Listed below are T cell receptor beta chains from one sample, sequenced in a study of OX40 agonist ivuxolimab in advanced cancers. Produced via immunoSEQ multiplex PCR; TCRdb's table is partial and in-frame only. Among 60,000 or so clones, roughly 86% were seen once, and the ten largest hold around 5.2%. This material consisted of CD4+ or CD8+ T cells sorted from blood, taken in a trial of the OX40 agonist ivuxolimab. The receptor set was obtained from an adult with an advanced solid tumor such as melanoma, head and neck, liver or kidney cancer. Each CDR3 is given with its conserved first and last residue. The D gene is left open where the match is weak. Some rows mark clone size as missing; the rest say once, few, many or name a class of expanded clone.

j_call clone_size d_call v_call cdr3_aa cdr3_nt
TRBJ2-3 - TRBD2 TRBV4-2 CASSPTAGALSGDTQYF TGTGCCAGCAGCCCAACAGCGGGGGCCTTATCGGGTGATACGCAGTATTTT
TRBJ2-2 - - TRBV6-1 CASRAPSSGELFF TGTGCCAGCAGGGCACCTAGCAGCGGGGAGCTGTTTTTT
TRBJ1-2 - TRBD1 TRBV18 CASSPGTDANYGYTF TGTGCCAGCTCACCAGGGACAGACGCTAACTATGGCTACACCTTC
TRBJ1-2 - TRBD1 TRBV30 CAWRVQGAEGYTF TGTGCCTGGAGGGTACAGGGGGCGGAGGGCTACACCTTC
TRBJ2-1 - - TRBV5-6 CASSLSYRSSYNEQFF TGTGCCAGCAGCTTGTCGTACAGGAGCTCCTACAATGAGCAGTTCTTC
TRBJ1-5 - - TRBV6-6 CASSYSGQPQHF TGTGCCAGCAGTTACTCGGGTCAGCCCCAGCATTTT
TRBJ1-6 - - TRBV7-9 CASSRMDSYSPLHF TGTGCCAGCAGCCGGATGGACAGTTATTCACCCCTCCACTTT
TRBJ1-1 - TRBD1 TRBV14 CASSLTGGAVTEAFF TGTGCCAGCAGCCTGACAGGGGGCGCGGTCACTGAAGCTTTCTTT
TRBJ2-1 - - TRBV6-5 CASRGTGWDNEQFF TGTGCCAGCAGGGGGACTGGATGGGACAATGAGCAGTTCTTC
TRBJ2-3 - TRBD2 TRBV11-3 CASSLAGGPDTQYF TGTGCCAGCAGCTTGGCGGGGGGCCCAGATACGCAGTATTTT
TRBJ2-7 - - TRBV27 CASPGNEQYF TGTGCCAGCCCCGGGAACGAGCAGTACTTC
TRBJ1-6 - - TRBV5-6 CASSLGGRSGSPLHF TGCGCCAGCAGCTTGGGGGGCAGATCAGGGTCACCCCTCCACTTT
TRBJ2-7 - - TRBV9 CASSLSGLSYEQYF TGTGCCAGCAGCCTTAGCGGCCTCTCCTACGAGCAGTACTTC
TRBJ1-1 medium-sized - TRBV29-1 CSVVPGESTEAFF TGCAGCGTTGTCCCAGGAGAGTCGACTGAAGCTTTCTTT
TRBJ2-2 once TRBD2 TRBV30 CAWSSPGLAGRVRAGELFF TGTGCCTGGAGTTCACCGGGACTAGCGGGAAGGGTGAGGGCCGGGGAGCTGTTTTTT
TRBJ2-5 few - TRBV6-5 CASRYGGRGEETQYF TGTGCCAGCAGATACGGGGGCAGGGGGGAAGAGACCCAGTACTTC
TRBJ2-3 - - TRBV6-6 CASSLMVGTDTQYF TGTGCCAGCAGTCTAATGGTAGGCACAGATACGCAGTATTTT
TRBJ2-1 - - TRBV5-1 CASSRVEGWNEQFF TGCGCCAGCAGCAGAGTCGAGGGGTGGAATGAGCAGTTCTTC
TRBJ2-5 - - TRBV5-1 CASSLVGFRETQYF TGCGCCAGCAGCTTGGTAGGGTTTAGAGAGACCCAGTACTTC
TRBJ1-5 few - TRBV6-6 CASSPGTTNQPQHF TGTGCCAGCAGCCCCGGGACTACCAATCAGCCCCAGCATTTT
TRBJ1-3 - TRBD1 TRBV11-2 CASRTGHNFGNTIYF TGTGCCAGTCGGACAGGGCATAACTTTGGAAACACCATATATTTT
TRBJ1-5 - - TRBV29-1 CSVEFSADQPQHF TGCAGCGTTGAATTTTCAGCTGATCAGCCCCAGCATTTT
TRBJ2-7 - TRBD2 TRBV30 CAWSGAGTSGGEQYF TGTGCCTGGAGTGGGGCCGGGACTAGCGGGGGGGAGCAGTACTTC
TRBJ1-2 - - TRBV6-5 CASSSPTGNYGYTF TGTGCCAGCAGTTCCCCCACAGGAAACTATGGCTACACCTTC
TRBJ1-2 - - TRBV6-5 CASSLGHGYTF TGTGCCAGCAGTCTTGGGCATGGCTACACCTTC
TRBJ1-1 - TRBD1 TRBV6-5 CASSYRQGRTEAFF TGTGCCAGCAGTTACAGACAGGGGAGGACTGAAGCTTTCTTT
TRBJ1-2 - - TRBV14 CASSQPGASYGYTF TGTGCCAGCAGCCAACCAGGGGCTTCCTATGGCTACACCTTC
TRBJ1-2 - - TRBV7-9 CASSVDSNGYTF TGTGCCAGCAGCGTAGACAGTAACGGCTACACCTTC
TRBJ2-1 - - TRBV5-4 CASSFPQAEQFF TGTGCCAGCAGCTTCCCCCAGGCTGAGCAGTTCTTC
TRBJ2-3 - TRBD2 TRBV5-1 CASSLGLAGGRSTDTQYF TGCGCCAGCAGCTTGGGACTAGCGGGGGGAAGAAGCACAGATACGCAGTATTTT
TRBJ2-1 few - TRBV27 CASSHPGNGEQFF TGTGCCAGCAGCCACCCCGGGAACGGCGAGCAGTTCTTC
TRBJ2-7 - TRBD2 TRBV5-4 CASSPMTSGGNEQYF TGTGCCAGCAGCCCGATGACTAGCGGGGGGAACGAGCAGTACTTC
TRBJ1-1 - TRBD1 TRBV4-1 CASSQSLATGPTEAFF TGCGCCAGCAGCCAATCCCTGGCGACAGGGCCCACTGAAGCTTTCTTT
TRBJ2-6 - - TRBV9 CASSVVIWSGNSGANVLTF TGTGCCAGCAGCGTAGTGATCTGGTCAGGGAACTCTGGGGCCAACGTCCTGACTTTC
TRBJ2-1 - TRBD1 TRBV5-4 CASSPTGAIGYNEQFF TGTGCCAGCAGCCCCACAGGGGCTATCGGCTACAATGAGCAGTTCTTC
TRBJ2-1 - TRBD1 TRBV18 CASSPRGRNNEQFF TGTGCCAGCTCGCCCAGGGGGCGCAACAATGAGCAGTTCTTC
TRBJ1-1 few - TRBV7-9 CASSGGRATEAFF TGTGCCAGCAGCGGGGGACGAGCCACTGAAGCTTTCTTT
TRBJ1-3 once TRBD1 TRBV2 CASTLMTGALNTIYF TGTGCCAGCACCCTGATGACAGGGGCTTTAAACACCATATATTTT
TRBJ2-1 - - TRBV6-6 CASSYPPGAAYDEQFF TGTGCCAGCAGTTATCCACCAGGGGCAGCGTACGATGAGCAGTTCTTC
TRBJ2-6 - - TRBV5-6 CASSSPGQASGANVLTF TGTGCCAGCAGCTCTCCGGGACAAGCCTCTGGGGCCAACGTCCTGACTTTC
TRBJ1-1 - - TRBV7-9 CASSLDIPNTEAFF TGTGCCAGCAGCTTAGACATTCCGAACACTGAAGCTTTCTTT
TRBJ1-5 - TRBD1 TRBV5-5 CASSLALAGTARHQPQHF TGTGCCAGCAGCTTGGCCTTGGCCGGGACAGCGAGACATCAGCCCCAGCATTTT
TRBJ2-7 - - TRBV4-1 CASSQDLRGTIVYEQYF TGCGCCAGCAGCCAAGATCTTAGGGGGACAATCGTCTACGAGCAGTACTTC
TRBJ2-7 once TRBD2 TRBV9 CASSQGPSGDEQYF TGTGCCAGCAGCCAAGGCCCTAGCGGGGACGAGCAGTACTTC
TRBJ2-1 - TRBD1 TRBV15 CATSRVTGHNEQFF TGTGCCACCAGCAGAGTGACAGGGCACAATGAGCAGTTCTTC
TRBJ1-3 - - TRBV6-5 CASTLTFGNTIYF TGTGCCAGCACCTTAACCTTCGGAAACACCATATATTTT
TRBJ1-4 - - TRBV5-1 CASSRDPATNEKLFF TGCGCCAGCAGCCGAGACCCTGCAACTAATGAAAAACTGTTTTTT
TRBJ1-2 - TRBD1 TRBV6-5 CASASGGAYGYTF TGTGCCAGCGCCTCAGGGGGAGCCTATGGCTACACCTTC
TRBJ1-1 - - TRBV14 CASSQGGGVTEAFF TGTGCCAGCAGCCAAGGAGGGGGAGTCACTGAAGCTTTCTTT
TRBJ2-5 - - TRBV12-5 CASGLRTGETQYF TGTGCTAGTGGCCTGCGGACTGGCGAGACCCAGTACTTC
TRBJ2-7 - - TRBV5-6 CASSQTASGQYF TGTGCCAGCAGTCAGACGGCGTCCGGGCAGTACTTC
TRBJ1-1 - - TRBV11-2 CASSEAGGVTEAFF TGTGCCAGCAGCGAAGCGGGGGGCGTCACTGAAGCTTTCTTT
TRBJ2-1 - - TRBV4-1 CASSQVRLVKANEQFF TGCGCCAGCAGCCAAGTGAGGCTAGTAAAAGCCAATGAGCAGTTCTTC
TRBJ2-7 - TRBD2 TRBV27 CASRATSVYEQYF TGTGCCAGCAGGGCAACTAGCGTCTACGAGCAGTACTTC
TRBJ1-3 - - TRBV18 CASSRAASSGNTIYF TGTGCCAGCTCACGGGCAGCGAGCTCTGGAAACACCATATATTTT
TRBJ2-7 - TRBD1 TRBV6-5 CASSSPPRTGGYEQYF TGTGCCAGCAGTTCCCCCCCCCGGACAGGGGGTTACGAGCAGTACTTC
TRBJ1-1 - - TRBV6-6 CASSSSRPSTEAFF TGTGCCAGCAGTTCCTCCCGACCTAGCACTGAAGCTTTCTTT
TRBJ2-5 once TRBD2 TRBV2 CASSEEVAGAGETQYF TGTGCCAGCAGTGAAGAGGTAGCGGGGGCAGGAGAGACCCAGTACTTC